One sample yielded the 21 T cell receptor beta chains listed below, sequenced in a study of shared clonotypes between healthy human individuals. The repertoire was sequenced with immunoSEQ multiplex PCR; TCRdb's copy has only in-frame clones and lacks some. The sample holds about 1,900,000 clones, over 85% seen once. CD45RO-negative, CCR7-selected cells formed the naive CD8 fraction, which excluded terminally differentiated effector memory CD45RA+ cells. Sequencing used naive CD8+ T cells sorted from blood. The source is a man younger than 30 in good health.

CDR3 coding DNA: TGTGCCAGCAGCGTAGTCCCAGCGGGGGCCAACAATGAGCAGTTCTTC. Translation: CASSVVPAGANNEQFF. This chain links TRBV9 with TRBJ2-1; TRBD2 matches at 8 bases. V lost 0 bases and J lost 5; bases outside the gene matches: 7. The CDR3 consists of 16 residues. Germline V gene lookup returns CDR1 SGDLS and CDR2 YYNGEE.

This chain uses TRBV27 with TRBJ2-7; no clear D. V shed 7 bases and J shed 6 bases, with 19 bases lying between them. The CDR3 sequence is 14 residues long. Per germline, CDR1 MNHEY and CDR2 SMNVEV (reference sequence). In DNA form, the CDR3 reads TGTGCCAGCATGCCGACCTCACCTATTCCCGAGCAGTACTTC. It codes for CASMPTSPIPEQYF.

V and J are TRBV7-9 and TRBJ2-7; 7 bases line up with TRBD1. There are 15 residues in the CDR3. CDR1 and CDR2 from the germline V gene are SEHNR and FQNEAQ (reference sequence). Unmatched junction bases numbered 9, after V lost 1 base and J lost 6 bases. CDR3 residues: CASSLVLDRVSEQYF. CDR3 in DNA: TGTGCCAGCAGCTTAGTGTTAGACAGGGTAAGCGAGCAGTACTTC.

V gene TRBV29-1 combines with J gene TRBJ2-7; 9 positions match TRBD2. The CDR3 consists of 15 residues. Trimming removed 0 bases from V and 6 bases from J; junction bases left unmatched: 9. Per the germline V gene, CDR1 is SQVTM and CDR2 is ANQGSEA. CDR3 region: CSVEDPERGEGEQYF. CDR3 DNA sequence: TGCAGCGTTGAAGATCCAGAGCGGGGGGAAGGCGAGCAGTACTTC.

The chain links TRBV27 to TRBJ2-3; TRBD1 aligns across 10 bases. The V and J ends lost 3 bases and 5 bases, in that order; junction bases with no gene match: 2. CDR1 is MNHEY, CDR2 SMNVEV, per germline (reference sequence). The CDR3 sequence is 14 residues long. The CDR3 nucleotides are TGTGCCAGCAGTTTGGGACAGGGGCTAGATACGCAGTATTTT. Protein product: CASSLGQGLDTQYF.

In the case of this clone: The same CDR3 can be traced to other DNA sequences in this sample. V gene TRBV4-3 combines with J gene TRBJ2-7; D unclear. Trimming shortened V by 1 base and J by 3 bases, and 10 bases separated the two germline ends. The CDR3 totals 14 residues. Germline V gene lookup returns CDR1 LGHNA and CDR2 YSLEER. The CDR3 reads CASSQAVGSYEQYF. In DNA form, the CDR3 reads TGCGCCAGCAGCCAAGCGGTGGGAAGCTACGAGCAGTACTTC.

This clone has more than one count but fewer than ten. V and J are TRBV19 and TRBJ1-2, with D maybe TRBD1 (5 bases). Per germline, CDR1 LNHDA and CDR2 SQIVND (reference sequence). The CDR3 has 15 residues. Trimming stripped 6 bases from V and 7 bases from J, with 21 bases between. CDR3 nucleotides: TGTGCCAGTAGAACCCCCCCCGGGGCGAATGGTGGCTACACCTTC. Protein: CASRTPPGANGGYTF.

The V call is TRBV7-9, the J call TRBJ1-1; tentatively, D is TRBD1 (6 bases). The germline CDR1 and CDR2 sequences are SEHNR and FQNEAQ (reference sequence). CDR3 length: 14 residues. Trimming cost V 1 base and J 12 bases, with 18 bases left between them. The CDR3 region is CASSLDAGDRSTFF. As DNA, the CDR3 is TGTGCCAGCAGCTTAGATGCAGGGGATCGGTCAACTTTCTTT. Looking up the rest from reference TRBV7-9 and TRBJ1-1 gives the full variable domain: DTGVSQNPRHKITKRGQNVTFRCDPISEHNRLYWYRQTLGQGPEFLTYFQNEAQLEKSRLLSDRFSAERPKGSFSTLEIQRTEQGDSAMYLCASSLDAGDRSTFFGQGTRLTVV.

The chain links TRBV27 to TRBJ2-7; TRBD2 agrees at 7 bases. In germline, CDR1 is MNHEY, CDR2 SMNVEV (reference sequence). The V gene end was trimmed by 5 bases and the J gene end by 3 bases; junction bases not matched to a gene: 7. The CDR3 spans 14 residues. CDR3 nucleotides: TGTGCCAGCAGTCAAATAGGGGACTACTACGAGCAGTACTTC. Its translation is CASSQIGDYYEQYF.

V gene TRBV4-3 combines with J gene TRBJ2-7; 8 bases agree with TRBD2. V lost 0 bases to trimming and J lost 4 bases; unmatched junction nucleotides: 14. Germline CDR1 reads LGHNA; CDR2 reads YSLEER. The CDR3 has 18 amino acids. The CDR3 DNA reads as TGCGCCAGCAGCCAAGATGTAGAAGCGGGAGAGGCCTTTTACGAGCAGTACTTC. Translation: CASSQDVEAGEAFYEQYF.

The chain combines TRBV11-2 with TRBJ2-7, with TRBD2 matching over 7 bases. Per germline, CDR1 SGHAT and CDR2 FQNNGV. V lost 0 bases and J lost 7; bases outside the gene matches: 6. The CDR3 covers 14 residues. This CDR3 is CASSLEATSNEQYF. The DNA of the CDR3 is TGTGCCAGCAGCTTAGAGGCGACTAGCAATGAGCAGTACTTC.

V usage is TRBV7-9 and J usage is TRBJ2-1, with 7 bases lining up with TRBD1. The CDR3 has 16 residues. V lost 5 bases, J lost 9 bases, and 16 bases stayed unmatched. The germline V gene has CDR1 SEHNR and CDR2 FQNEAQ (reference sequence). The CDR3 sequence: CASSLPPDRPSGEQFF. DNA of the CDR3: TGTGCCAGCAGCCTCCCCCCGGACAGGCCCTCGGGTGAGCAGTTCTTC.

Note on this clone: Different DNA sequences within this sample yield the same CDR3. The chain joins TRBV7-9 to TRBJ1-5; a possible D gene is TRBD1 (6 bases). Trimming took 5 bases from V and 4 from J, leaving 12 bases between them. The CDR3 totals 14 residues. The germline V gene encodes CDR1 SEHNR and CDR2 FQNEAQ (reference sequence). CDR3 region: CASSPTGSNQPQHF. The DNA for the CDR3 is TGTGCCAGCAGCCCGACAGGATCTAATCAGCCCCAGCATTTT.

The V call is TRBV10-3, the J call TRBJ2-7; the D gene is possibly TRBD2 (5 bases). The CDR3 runs 19 residues. Germline CDR1 and CDR2: ENHRY and SYGVKD. Deletions cut 5 bases from V and 1 base from J, with 27 bases between. The CDR3 bases are TGTGCCATCAGTTTGAGCCCTGCGATGAACAAGACTACTTCCTACGAGCAGTACTTC. Translated: CAISLSPAMNKTTSYEQYF.

The rearrangement links TRBV7-9 to TRBJ2-7; 7 bases are a match to TRBD2. Losses at the gene ends were 7 bases for V and 2 bases for J; bases not matched to a gene: 11. This CDR3 is built from 15 residues. Germline CDR1 SEHNR, CDR2 FQNEAQ (reference sequence). The CDR3 bases are TGTGCCAGCACTAGATCGGGGGGAGGCGCCTACGAGCAGTACTTC. It translates to CASTRSGGGAYEQYF.

The CDR3 here is CASSPEGGGSYNEQFF. DNA of the CDR3: TGTGCCAGCAGCCCCGAAGGCGGGGGCTCCTACAATGAGCAGTTCTTC. The chain couples TRBV9 to TRBJ2-1, with TRBD2 identical over 7 bases. This CDR3 region has 16 residues. Looked up from germline, CDR1 is SGDLS and CDR2 is YYNGEE. J gave up 0 bases and V 4 bases, and 7 bases lay outside the gene matches.

The chain carries TRBV4-1 and TRBJ1-2, with unresolved D. The CDR3 has 14 amino acids. CDR1 and CDR2 (germline): MGHRA, YSYEKL. V lost 0 bases and J lost 8, with 13 bases in between. The CDR3 loop reads CASSQDPGVAGYTF. The CDR3 DNA is TGCGCCAGCAGCCAAGATCCCGGGGTAGCCGGCTACACCTTC.

The chain couples TRBV29-1 to TRBJ2-7; 12 bases fit TRBD2. After removal of 7 bases from V and 6 bases from J, the junction contained 7 bases not matched to a gene. Germline assignment: CDR1 SQVTM and CDR2 ANQGSEA. The CDR3 runs to 13 residues. CDR3 coding DNA: TGCAGCGCCTGCCTAGCGGGAGGGCCCGAGCAGTACTTC. It is translated as CSACLAGGPEQYF.

The rearrangement uses TRBV30 and TRBJ2-1, with D possibly TRBD2 on 6 matching bases. This CDR3 is built from 14 residues. Trimming left V 1 base short and J 5 bases short, with 12 bases between. In germline, CDR1 is GTSNPN, CDR2 SVGIG (reference sequence). The CDR3 region has the DNA TGTGCCTGGAGTGGAGGACTATATCACAATGAGCAGTTCTTC. Protein: CAWSGGLYHNEQFF.

The rearrangement links TRBV27 to TRBJ2-7; D is possibly TRBD2 (6 bases). Per germline, CDR1 MNHEY and CDR2 SMNVEV (reference sequence). CDR3 size: 15 residues. V lost 7 bases to trimming and J lost 6 bases, with 22 bases between them. CDR3 DNA sequence: TGTGCCAGCACCCCACGCCGGGACGGGGGTCTCGAGCAGTACTTC. This encodes CASTPRRDGGLEQYF.

This rearrangement joins TRBV7-9 to TRBJ2-3, with D unresolved. Germline-derived CDR1 and CDR2 are SEHNR and FQNEAQ (reference sequence). The V and J ends lost 3 bases and 2 bases respectively, with 15 bases between them. This CDR3 region has 16 residues. CDR3 amino acids: CASSFTSGAFTDTQYF. For the CDR3, the DNA is TGTGCCAGCAGCTTTACCTCAGGAGCCTTCACAGATACGCAGTATTTT.